This T cell receptor beta chain emerged from a study of early T cells in non-severe SARS-CoV-2 infection. Study-wide results and limits: Reliance on VDJdb matching favored anti-spike CD8 responses; private and CD4 specificities were missed.

Unmatched junction bases numbered 7, after V lost 6 bases and J lost 10 bases. The CDR3 runs 14 residues. TCRdb re-analysed the 5' RACE reads in MiXCR, keeping a single row per CDR3 protein. The table has 30,000 to 35,000 distinct CDR3 sequences, around 3.9% seen once; the top ten hold 5.9%. This clonotype was counted at least ten times. As yet, its antigen is unknown. The chain combines TRBV12-3 or TRBV12-4 with TRBJ1-6; TRBD1 matches 9 bases. Sequences were obtained from whole blood. The TCR originated in an adult who was a healthcare worker with PCR-confirmed SARS-CoV-2 infection or an uninfected control (not recorded which). CDR3 protein: CASSGQGKGSPLHF. The DNA of the CDR3 is TGTGCCAGCAGCGGACAGGGGAAGGGATCACCCCTCCACTTT.